These T cell receptor beta chains were read from a single sample in a study of response to subunit inactivated influenza vaccine. TCRdb independently ran MiXCR on the RT-PCR reads; one entry per CDR3 protein. In the table there are 500,000 to 600,000 distinct CDR3 sequences, 6.5% to 8% of which are singletons. The starting material was PBMCs from blood, obtained 23 to 25 months after vaccination. These receptors were taken from a man aged 45-69 years who received an inactivated influenza vaccine. CDR3s leave out the opening cysteine and the closing phenylalanine or tryptophan.

V gene: TRBV5-8; J gene: TRBJ2-3; CDR3 protein: ASSRDSTDTQY
V gene: TRBV20-1; J gene: TRBJ1-4; CDR3 protein: SARTTGVGNEKLF
V gene: TRBV5-1; J gene: TRBJ2-7; CDR3 protein: ASSLRTGNYEQY
V gene: TRBV7-2; J gene: TRBJ2-3; CDR3 protein: ASSLEAGGLDTQY
V gene: TRBV20-1; J gene: TRBJ2-5; CDR3 protein: SASLAGGFQTQY
V gene: TRBV12-3/TRBV12-4; J gene: TRBJ2-2; CDR3 protein: ASRKLQGYTGELF
V gene: TRBV10-3; J gene: TRBJ2-7; CDR3 protein: AISEKDEQY
V gene: TRBV27; J gene: TRBJ2-7; CDR3 protein: ASSLLAGVVGEQY
V gene: TRBV3-1; J gene: TRBJ2-5; CDR3 protein: ASSQVGAGNQY
V gene: TRBV24-1; J gene: TRBJ1-5; CDR3 protein: APHWGQPQH
V gene: TRBV5-1; J gene: TRBJ2-1; CDR3 protein: ASSQREGAGAYNEQF
V gene: TRBV4-3; J gene: TRBJ2-3; CDR3 protein: ASSQDVLVRDTQY
V gene: TRBV10-3; J gene: TRBJ2-7; CDR3 protein: AIRKFRTDRGSYEQY
V gene: TRBV7-8; J gene: TRBJ1-2; CDR3 protein: ASSSTRNYGYT
V gene: TRBV20-1; J gene: TRBJ2-7; CDR3 protein: SAGGGSQTYEQY
V gene: TRBV5-4; J gene: TRBJ1-6; CDR3 protein: ASTVDRGNSPLH
V gene: TRBV15; J gene: TRBJ2-3; CDR3 protein: ATSRSGLAGGPDTQY
V gene: TRBV11-2; J gene: TRBJ1-6; CDR3 protein: ASSSQMTASPLH
V gene: TRBV24-1; J gene: TRBJ1-2; CDR3 protein: ATSAGGLDYGYT
V gene: TRBV19; J gene: TRBJ2-5; CDR3 protein: ASAGQGREETQY
V gene: TRBV20-1; J gene: TRBJ1-5; CDR3 protein: SARPLEGGRQPQH
V gene: TRBV7-6; J gene: TRBJ1-4; CDR3 protein: ASSLGGIGEKLF
V gene: TRBV27; J gene: TRBJ1-6; CDR3 protein: ASSFGAQSLSPLH
V gene: TRBV20-1; J gene: TRBJ2-5; CDR3 protein: SALQGKETQY
V gene: TRBV12-3/TRBV12-4; J gene: TRBJ2-4; CDR3 protein: ASSWGGSPGNIQY
V gene: TRBV11-2; J gene: TRBJ2-2; CDR3 protein: ASSGGSAGELF
V gene: TRBV20-1; J gene: TRBJ2-1; CDR3 protein: SARSLTDNEQF
V gene: TRBV5-1; J gene: TRBJ2-3; CDR3 protein: ASSLEAVMSDTQY
V gene: TRBV7-2; J gene: TRBJ2-5; CDR3 protein: ASSLRTVSQETQY
V gene: TRBV4-3; J gene: TRBJ1-6; CDR3 protein: ASSQAGPNNSPLH
V gene: TRBV5-1; J gene: TRBJ2-7; CDR3 protein: ASSLAGGTRRYEQY
V gene: TRBV6-5; J gene: TRBJ2-7; CDR3 protein: ASSSDRGMSYEQY
V gene: TRBV2; J gene: TRBJ2-7; CDR3 protein: ASSGGTSASYERY
V gene: TRBV5-1; J gene: TRBJ2-1; CDR3 protein: ASSSATSNNEQF
V gene: TRBV20-1; J gene: TRBJ1-1; CDR3 protein: SATGEAF